Below, one T cell receptor beta chain is given with its context. What it recognizes is unknown. The data were obtained in a study of PD-1 blockade in mismatch repair-deficient tumors. About the research overall: All were previously treated, progressing patients with 12 mismatch repair-deficient cancer types.

Study-level results: Tumor-resident clones, often absent from pretreatment blood, expanded after pembrolizumab and then contracted.

Profiling relied on immunoSEQ multiplex PCR, and the TCRdb table lists in-frame clones only, not all of them. The sample consists of 12,000 to 15,000 clones, more than 65% of them appearing once. Sequenced here: PBMCs, sampled 14 weeks after starting pembrolizumab. The sequence came from an adult with mismatch repair-deficient cancer.

CDR3: CASSYGGVAGEEQYF. The CDR3 DNA reads as TGTGCCAGCAGTTACGGTGGGGTAGCGGGAGAGGAGCAGTACTTC. This chain connects TRBV6-5 to TRBJ2-7, with 9 bases matching TRBD2. Germline values: CDR1 MNHEY, CDR2 SVGAGI. V shed 2 bases and J 7 bases; nucleotides not matched to a gene: 9. This CDR3 contains 15 residues.